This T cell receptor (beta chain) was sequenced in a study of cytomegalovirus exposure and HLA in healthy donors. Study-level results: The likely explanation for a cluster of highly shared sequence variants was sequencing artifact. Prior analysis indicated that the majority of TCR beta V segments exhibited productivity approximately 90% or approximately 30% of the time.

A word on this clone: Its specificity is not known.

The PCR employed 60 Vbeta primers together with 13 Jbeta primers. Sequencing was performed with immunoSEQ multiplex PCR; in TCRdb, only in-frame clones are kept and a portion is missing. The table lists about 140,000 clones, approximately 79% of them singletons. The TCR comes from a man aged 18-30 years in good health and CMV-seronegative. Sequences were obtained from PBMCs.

The CDR3 loop is CASSQDLVSSYGYTF. CDR3 DNA: TGCGCCAGCAGCCAAGATCTAGTGTCCAGCTATGGCTACACCTTC. The chain carries TRBV4-3 and TRBJ1-2; no clear D gene. Germline V lookup: CDR1 LGHNA, CDR2 YSLEER. Trimming removed 0 bases at V and 4 bases at J, with 12 bases between. The CDR3 is made up of 15 amino acids.